The clone carrying this T cell receptor (beta chain) was counted only a few times. Its cognate antigen is unknown. The germline V gene encodes CDR1 LNHDA and CDR2 SQIVND (reference sequence). After removal of 5 bases from V and 2 bases from J, the junction contained 5 bases not matched to a gene. The CDR3 is 14 amino acids. The stimulus was an HIV-1 Gag 15-mer peptide pool, 0.85 to 1 ug/peptide/mL. Sorting selected CD4+ T cells upregulating both CD40 ligand and CD69. Adults with HIV-1 started suppressive ART while chronically infected. Undetectable plasma HIV-1 RNA below 50 copies/mL lasted at least 4 years. This was the immunoSEQ version 4 assay in survey mode. Sequenced by immunoSEQ multiplex PCR; TCRdb stores in-frame clones only, minus some. The repertoire has roughly 9,200 clones, 82% of them found once; the top ten carry roughly 2%. This sample is drawn from a study of persistence of HIV-infected CD4 T cells.

Points from the study as a whole: Compared with CD3/CD28-stimulated cells, CMV- and Gag-responding cells showed lower TCRbeta richness. Degenerate expanded CDR3beta sequences were enriched among CMV- and Gag-responding cells.

The receptor was derived from an adult woman with HIV who was CMV-seropositive. The chain uses TRBV19 and TRBJ2-5, with 7 bases identical to TRBD1. The source was CD4+ T cells sorted from PBMCs after approximately 19-hour stimulation, collected from a patient who received antiretroviral therapy. CDR3 sequence (DNA): TGTGCCAGTAGTGGGCACAGGGGTCAAGAGACCCAGTACTTC. Its translation is CASSGHRGQETQYF.